Described below is a single T cell receptor beta chain sequence and its context. The data originate from a study of cytomegalovirus exposure and HLA in healthy donors. Here immunoSEQ multiplex PCR was the method, and the copy in TCRdb shows in-frame clones only, minus some. The data show 100,000 to 150,000 clones, around 88% seen once. The CDR3 extends over 13 amino acids. The germline V gene has CDR1 SEHNR and CDR2 FQNEAQ (reference sequence). Trimming at V came to 4 bases and at J to 4 bases, leaving 2 bases not matched to a gene. V gene TRBV7-9 combines with J gene TRBJ2-5, with TRBD1 matching 8 bases. This TCR was recovered from a man between 18 and 29 years old in good health and CMV-seronegative. Sequencing was performed on PBMCs. CDR3 protein: CASSSRGRETQYF. CDR3 nucleotide sequence: TGTGCCAGCAGCTCCAGGGGGCGAGAGACCCAGTACTTC.